This record looks at one T cell receptor (beta chain) sequence and its context. Germline CDR1 reads SGHVS; CDR2 reads FQNEAQ. The V and J ends lost 1 base and 11 bases respectively, with 20 bases between them. The CDR3 loop spans 15 amino acids. With a J-beta primer mix and a sample-barcoded 5' primer, a second PCR ran about 7 to 12 cycles. Template switching added a 12-random-nucleotide identifier to every cDNA molecule. A single record per CDR3 protein comes from TCRdb applying MiXCR to the 5' RACE reads. The table lists 1.8 million or so distinct CDR3 sequences, roughly 43% of them singletons. This entry comes from a study of blood T cells in healthy people across ages.

This TCR came from a human donor in good health. The chain has TRBV7-8 and TRBJ2-5; a possible D gene is TRBD1 (6 bases). Sequencing was performed on blood. The CDR3 region has the DNA TGTGCCAGCAGCTTAGGTCGGGACATTTACAGTGAGCAGTACTTC. The encoded protein is CASSLGRDIYSEQYF.